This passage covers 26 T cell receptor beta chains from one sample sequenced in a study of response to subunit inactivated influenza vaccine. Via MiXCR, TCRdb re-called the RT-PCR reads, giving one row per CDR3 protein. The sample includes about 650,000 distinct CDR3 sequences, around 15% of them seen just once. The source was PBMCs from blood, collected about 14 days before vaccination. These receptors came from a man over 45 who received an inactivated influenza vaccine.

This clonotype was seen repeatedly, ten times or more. The CDR3 bases are TGCAGCGCAGATGACAGGGCGGGAATTGGGGGCTACACCTTC. Residues: CSADDRAGIGGYTF. The chain links TRBV29-1 to TRBJ1-2, with 7 bases lining up with TRBD1. The V and J ends lost 7 bases and 8 bases, in that order; junction bases with no gene match: 16. CDR1 is SQVTM and CDR2 is ANQGSEA in the germline V gene. CDR3 length: 14 residues.

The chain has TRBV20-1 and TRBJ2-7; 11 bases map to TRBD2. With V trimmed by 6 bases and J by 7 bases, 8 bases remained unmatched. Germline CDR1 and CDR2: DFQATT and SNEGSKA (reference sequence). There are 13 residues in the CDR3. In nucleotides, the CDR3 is TGCAGTGCGCTCCGCGGACTAGCGGGTGAGCAGTACTTC. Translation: CSALRGLAGEQYF.

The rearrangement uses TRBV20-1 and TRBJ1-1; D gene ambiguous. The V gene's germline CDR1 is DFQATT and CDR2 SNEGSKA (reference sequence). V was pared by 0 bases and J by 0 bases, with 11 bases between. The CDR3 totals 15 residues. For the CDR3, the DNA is TGCAGTGCTAGAGAGGCAGGAGCCATGAACACTGAAGCTTTCTTT. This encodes CSAREAGAMNTEAFF.

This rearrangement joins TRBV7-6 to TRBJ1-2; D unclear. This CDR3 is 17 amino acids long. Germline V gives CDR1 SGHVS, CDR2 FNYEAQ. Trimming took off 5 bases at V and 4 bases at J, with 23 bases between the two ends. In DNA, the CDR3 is TGTGCCAGCAGCCCCATGCCGAGTGGCAGCAACCTCTATGGCTACACCTTC. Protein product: CASSPMPSGSNLYGYTF.

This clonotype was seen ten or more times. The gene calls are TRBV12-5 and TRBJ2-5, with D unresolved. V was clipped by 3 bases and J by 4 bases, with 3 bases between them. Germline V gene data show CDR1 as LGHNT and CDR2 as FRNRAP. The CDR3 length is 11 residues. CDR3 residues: CASGLGETQYF. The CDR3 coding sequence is TGTGCTAGTGGTTTAGGAGAGACCCAGTACTTC.

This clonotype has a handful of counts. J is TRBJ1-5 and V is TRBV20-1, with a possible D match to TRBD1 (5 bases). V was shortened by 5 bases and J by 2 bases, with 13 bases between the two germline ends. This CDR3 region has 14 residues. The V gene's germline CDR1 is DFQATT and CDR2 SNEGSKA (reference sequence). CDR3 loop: CSARDARGNQPQHF. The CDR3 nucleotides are TGCAGTGCTCGGGACGCTAGGGGCAATCAGCCCCAGCATTTT.

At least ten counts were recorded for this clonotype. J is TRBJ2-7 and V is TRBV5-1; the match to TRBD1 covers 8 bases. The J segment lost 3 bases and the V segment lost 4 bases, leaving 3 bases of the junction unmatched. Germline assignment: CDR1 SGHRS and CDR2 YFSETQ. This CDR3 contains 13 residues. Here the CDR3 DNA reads TGCGCCAGCAGCGGCGGGACAGGCTACGAGCAGTACTTC. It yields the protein CASSGGTGYEQYF.

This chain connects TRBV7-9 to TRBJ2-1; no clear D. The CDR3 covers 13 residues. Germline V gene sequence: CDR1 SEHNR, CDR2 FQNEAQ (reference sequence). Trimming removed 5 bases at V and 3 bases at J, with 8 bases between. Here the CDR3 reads CASSHPFYNEQFF. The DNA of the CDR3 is TGTGCCAGCAGCCACCCGTTCTACAATGAGCAGTTCTTC. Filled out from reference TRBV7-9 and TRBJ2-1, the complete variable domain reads DTGVSQNPRHKITKRGQNVTFRCDPISEHNRLYWYRQTLGQGPEFLTYFQNEAQLEKSRLLSDRFSAERPKGSFSTLEIQRTEQGDSAMYLCASSHPFYNEQFFGPGTRLTVL.

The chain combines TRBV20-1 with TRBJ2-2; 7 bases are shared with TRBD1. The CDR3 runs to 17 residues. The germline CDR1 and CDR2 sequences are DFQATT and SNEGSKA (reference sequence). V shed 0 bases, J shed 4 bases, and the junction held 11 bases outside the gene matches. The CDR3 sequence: CSARDTVRGITTGELFF. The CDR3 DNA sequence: TGCAGTGCTAGAGATACGGTCAGGGGGATTACCACCGGGGAGCTGTTTTTT.

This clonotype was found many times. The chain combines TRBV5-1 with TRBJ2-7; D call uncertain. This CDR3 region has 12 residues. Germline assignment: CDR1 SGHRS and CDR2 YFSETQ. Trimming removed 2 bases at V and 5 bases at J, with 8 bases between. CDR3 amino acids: CASSFGEDEQYF. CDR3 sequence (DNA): TGCGCCAGCAGCTTTGGGGAAGACGAGCAGTACTTC.

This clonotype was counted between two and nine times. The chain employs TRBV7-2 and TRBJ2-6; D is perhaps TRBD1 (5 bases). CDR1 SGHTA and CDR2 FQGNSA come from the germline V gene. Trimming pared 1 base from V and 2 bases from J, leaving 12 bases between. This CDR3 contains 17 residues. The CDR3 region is CASSLVARAPGANVLTF. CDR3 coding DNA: TGTGCCAGCAGCTTAGTGGCCAGGGCTCCTGGGGCCAACGTCCTGACTTTC.

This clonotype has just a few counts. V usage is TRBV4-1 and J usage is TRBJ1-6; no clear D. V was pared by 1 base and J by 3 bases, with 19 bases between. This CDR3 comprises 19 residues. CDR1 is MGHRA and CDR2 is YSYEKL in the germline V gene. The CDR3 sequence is CASSQGWREGSVYNSPLHF. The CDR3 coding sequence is TGCGCCAGCAGCCAAGGCTGGAGAGAGGGATCGGTCTATAATTCACCCCTCCACTTT.

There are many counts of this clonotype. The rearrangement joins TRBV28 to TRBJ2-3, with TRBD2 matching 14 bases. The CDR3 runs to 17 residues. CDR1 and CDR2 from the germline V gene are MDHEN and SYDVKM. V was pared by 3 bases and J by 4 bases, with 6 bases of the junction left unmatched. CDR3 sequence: CASSLGLAGVGADTQYF. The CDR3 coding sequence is TGTGCCAGCAGTTTGGGACTAGCGGGAGTAGGTGCAGATACGCAGTATTTT.

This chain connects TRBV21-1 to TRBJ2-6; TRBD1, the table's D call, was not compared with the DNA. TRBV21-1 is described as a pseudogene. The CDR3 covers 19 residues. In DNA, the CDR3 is TGTGCCAGCAGCAAAACCCCGGGACAGGGCGTCTCTGGGGCCAACGTCCTGACTTTC. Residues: CASSKTPGQGVSGANVLTF.

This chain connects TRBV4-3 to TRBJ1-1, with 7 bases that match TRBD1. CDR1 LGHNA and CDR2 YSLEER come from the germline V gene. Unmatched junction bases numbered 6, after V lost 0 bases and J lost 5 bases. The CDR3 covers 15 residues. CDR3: CASSQEAGGRTEAFF. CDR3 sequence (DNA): TGCGCCAGCAGCCAAGAGGCAGGGGGAAGGACTGAAGCTTTCTTT.

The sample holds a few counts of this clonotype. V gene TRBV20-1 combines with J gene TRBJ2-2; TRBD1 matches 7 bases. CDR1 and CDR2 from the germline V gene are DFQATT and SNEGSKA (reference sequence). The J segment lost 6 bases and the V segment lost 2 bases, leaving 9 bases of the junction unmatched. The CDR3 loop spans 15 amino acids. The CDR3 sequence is CSARRETGFSGELFF. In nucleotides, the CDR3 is TGCAGTGCTAGACGTGAGACAGGGTTTTCCGGGGAGCTGTTTTTT.

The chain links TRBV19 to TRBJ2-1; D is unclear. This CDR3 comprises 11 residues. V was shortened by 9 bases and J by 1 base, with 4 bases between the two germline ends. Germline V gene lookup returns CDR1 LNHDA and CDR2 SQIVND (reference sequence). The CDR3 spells CASVSYNEQFF. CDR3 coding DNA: TGTGCCAGCGTTTCCTACAATGAGCAGTTCTTC.

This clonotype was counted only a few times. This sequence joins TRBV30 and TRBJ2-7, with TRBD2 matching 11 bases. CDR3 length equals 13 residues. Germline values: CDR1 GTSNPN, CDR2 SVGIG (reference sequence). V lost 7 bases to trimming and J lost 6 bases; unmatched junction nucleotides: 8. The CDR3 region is CAFGGLAGVEQYF. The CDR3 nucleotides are TGTGCCTTCGGAGGACTAGCGGGTGTCGAGCAGTACTTC.

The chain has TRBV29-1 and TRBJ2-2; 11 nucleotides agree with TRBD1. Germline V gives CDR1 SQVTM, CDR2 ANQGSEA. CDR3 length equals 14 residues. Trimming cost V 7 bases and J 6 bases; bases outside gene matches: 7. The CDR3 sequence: CSGTGGREAGELFF. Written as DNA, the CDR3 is TGCAGCGGGACAGGGGGCAGGGAGGCCGGGGAGCTGTTTTTT.

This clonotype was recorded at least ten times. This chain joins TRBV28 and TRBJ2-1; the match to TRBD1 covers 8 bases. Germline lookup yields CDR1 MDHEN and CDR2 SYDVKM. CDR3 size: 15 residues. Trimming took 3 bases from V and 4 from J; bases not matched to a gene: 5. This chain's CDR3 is CASSLDRVIYNEQFF. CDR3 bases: TGTGCCAGCAGTTTGGACAGGGTAATATACAATGAGCAGTTCTTC.

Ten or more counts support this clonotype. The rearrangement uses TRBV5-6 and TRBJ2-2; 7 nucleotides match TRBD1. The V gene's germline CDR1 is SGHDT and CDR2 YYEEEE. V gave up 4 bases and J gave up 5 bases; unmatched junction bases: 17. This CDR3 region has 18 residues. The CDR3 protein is CASSLLRSHRGKTGELFF. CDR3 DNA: TGTGCCAGCAGCCTCCTACGATCGCACAGGGGAAAGACCGGGGAGCTGTTTTTT.

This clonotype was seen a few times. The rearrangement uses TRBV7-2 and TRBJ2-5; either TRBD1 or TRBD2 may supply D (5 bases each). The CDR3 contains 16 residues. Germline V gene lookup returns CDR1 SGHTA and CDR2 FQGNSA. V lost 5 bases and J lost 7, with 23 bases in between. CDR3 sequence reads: CASSPRESSRQVTQYF. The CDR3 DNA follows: TGTGCCAGCAGCCCCAGGGAGAGTTCCCGGCAGGTGACCCAGTACTTC.

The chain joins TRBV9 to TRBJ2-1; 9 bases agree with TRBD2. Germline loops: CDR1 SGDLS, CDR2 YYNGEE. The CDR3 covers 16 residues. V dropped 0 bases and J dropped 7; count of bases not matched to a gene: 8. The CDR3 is CASSVEAGGYGNEQFF. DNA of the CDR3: TGTGCCAGCAGCGTAGAGGCGGGGGGGTACGGGAATGAGCAGTTCTTC.

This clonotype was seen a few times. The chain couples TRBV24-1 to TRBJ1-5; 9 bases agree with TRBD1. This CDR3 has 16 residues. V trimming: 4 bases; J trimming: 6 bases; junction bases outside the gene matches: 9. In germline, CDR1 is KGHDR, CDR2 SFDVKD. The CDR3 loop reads CATSESTGGGGQPQHF. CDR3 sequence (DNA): TGTGCCACCAGTGAATCCACAGGGGGCGGAGGTCAGCCCCAGCATTTT.

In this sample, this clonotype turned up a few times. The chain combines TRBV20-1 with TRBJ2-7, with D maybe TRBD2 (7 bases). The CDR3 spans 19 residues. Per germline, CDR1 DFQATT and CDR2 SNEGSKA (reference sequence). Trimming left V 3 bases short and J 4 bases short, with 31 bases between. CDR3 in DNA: TGCAGTGCTAGTCATTTGCGGGGGCGGTTGGTAAGGGCGGAGTACGAGCAGTACTTC. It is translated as CSASHLRGRLVRAEYEQYF.

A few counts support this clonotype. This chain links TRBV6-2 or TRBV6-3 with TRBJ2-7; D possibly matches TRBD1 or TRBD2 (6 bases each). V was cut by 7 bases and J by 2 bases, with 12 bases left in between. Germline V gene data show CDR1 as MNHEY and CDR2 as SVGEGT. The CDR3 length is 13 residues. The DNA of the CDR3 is TGTGCCAGCACGACAGGAGGGACCTACGAGCAGTACTTC. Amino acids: CASTTGGTYEQYF.